This entry describes one T cell receptor beta chain. Localized lung adenocarcinoma, a non-small cell lung cancer, affected the donors. TCRdb reprocessed the PCR reads via MiXCR and lists one record per CDR3 protein. The table lists about 8,200 distinct CDR3 sequences, more than 45% of them singletons. This sample is drawn from a study of CD4 and CD8 cells across lung adenocarcinoma regions. CDR1 MNHNS and CDR2 SASEGT come from the germline V gene. The CDR3 is 13 residues long. The germline V and J ends were trimmed by 1 base and 3 bases, with 6 bases remaining between them. The sequence was collected from a male donor with lung adenocarcinoma. The CD4 and CD8 labels of this study may be unreliable. The chain links TRBV6-1 to TRBJ2-5; no clear D gene. Sequenced material: CD8+ T cells from the center of a lung tumor. This CDR3 is CASSEVMEETQYF. The CDR3 nucleotides read TGTGCCAGCAGTGAAGTGATGGAAGAGACCCAGTACTTC.